These 6 T cell receptor beta chains were all obtained from the same sample, sequenced in a study of beta chain features in type 1 diabetes. TCRB transcripts that were expressed got sequenced, as all of the isolated RNA had been reverse transcribed. The assay was immunoSEQ multiplex PCR, and TCRdb's table has in-frame clones only and misses some. The sample contains around 400,000 clones, around an eighth of which appear only once. Sequenced input: naive CD4+ T cells from blood. The receptors derive from a man aged 18-30 years in good health.

This clone has only a few counts. The chain combines TRBV28 with TRBJ2-3, with a tentative D call TRBD2 (6 bases). This CDR3 is built from 14 residues. Germline CDR1 and CDR2: MDHEN and SYDVKM. Deletions cut 2 bases from V and 4 bases from J, with 10 bases between. CDR3 protein: CASSLTSPPDTQYF. CDR3 bases: TGTGCCAGCAGTTTAACTAGCCCCCCAGATACGCAGTATTTT.

The genes are TRBV29-1 and TRBJ2-7; D call uncertain. The CDR3 length is 12 residues. Looked up from germline, CDR1 is SQVTM and CDR2 is ANQGSEA. The ends were cut back, 0 bases at V and 2 bases at J, with 5 bases in the middle. The CDR3: CSVEEQAYEQYF. CDR3 bases: TGCAGCGTTGAAGAACAAGCCTACGAGCAGTACTTC.

This clone was detected only a few times. V is TRBV11-2 and J is TRBJ1-6, with no clear D. Germline values: CDR1 SGHAT, CDR2 FQNNGV. The CDR3 consists of 12 residues. V was shortened by 2 bases and J by 7 bases, with 3 bases between the two germline ends. The CDR3 reads CASSLSNSPLHF. The CDR3 DNA reads TGTGCCAGCAGCTTATCAAATTCACCCCTCCACTTT.

This sequence joins TRBV5-4 and TRBJ2-5; maybe TRBD2 (6 bases). Germline V gene lookup returns CDR1 SGHNT and CDR2 YYREEE (reference sequence). The length of the CDR3 is 15 residues. The germline V and J ends were trimmed by 5 bases and 4 bases, with 18 bases remaining between them. CDR3 sequence: CASRLGGGRRETQYF. CDR3 in DNA: TGTGCCAGCAGGCTTGGTGGAGGGAGGCGAGAGACCCAGTACTTC.

The table lists this clone with a few counts. The chain uses TRBV28 and TRBJ2-3, with 11 bases identical to TRBD1. The CDR3 runs to 14 residues. Germline V gene sequence: CDR1 MDHEN, CDR2 SYDVKM. V lost 5 bases, J lost 3 bases, and 1 base stayed unmatched. This CDR3 reads CASSRDRGTDTQYF. The CDR3 nucleotides read TGTGCCAGCAGTCGGGACAGGGGGACAGATACGCAGTATTTT.

V and J are TRBV15 and TRBJ1-2; tentatively, D is TRBD1 (5 bases). V was pared by 3 bases and J by 6 bases, with 11 bases between. Germline V gene data show CDR1 as LNHNV and CDR2 as YYDKDF (reference sequence). CDR3 length equals 13 residues. This CDR3 is CATSRRSGDGYTF. DNA of the CDR3: TGTGCCACCAGCAGGCGCTCGGGGGATGGCTACACCTTC.